This T cell receptor (beta chain) was captured in a study of beta chain features in type 1 diabetes. Overall study results and limits: Fewer junction insertions and more nucleotide deletions appeared in type 1 diabetes patients. Type 1 diabetes patients had TCRB CDR3s that were shorter (moderately but significantly so) in all four CD4+ subsets.

Worth noting for this clone: What it recognizes is unknown.

Every isolated RNA sample was fully reverse transcribed, so sequencing captured expressed TCRB transcripts. Data came from immunoSEQ multiplex PCR; TCRdb stores just in-frame clones and leaves some out. The sample contains 150,000 to 200,000 clones, roughly 60% of which appear only once. The CDR3 extends over 15 amino acids. V lost 2 bases, J lost 0 bases, and 9 bases lay in between. CDR1 is SNHLY, CDR2 FYNNEI, per germline. The chain joins TRBV2 to TRBJ2-3, with D perhaps TRBD1 (6 bases). This TCR was recovered from a man aged 25-45 years with type 1 diabetes. Sequencing used naive CD4+ T cells from blood. Here the CDR3 reads CASSELDSSTDTQYF. The CDR3 DNA is TGTGCCAGCAGTGAATTGGACAGTAGCACAGATACGCAGTATTTT.